A selection of T cell receptor beta chains follows, all from one sample in a study of T-cell memory formation after mild COVID-19. MiXCR, applied by TCRdb to the 5' RACE reads, yields one record per CDR3 protein. The profile shows hundreds of thousands of distinct CDR3 sequences, around an eighth of them singletons. The sample comprised PBMCs or a T cell subset sorted from them (not recorded which). Receptor source: a man between 18 and 29 years old who had mild COVID-19 (a few samples of this study predate the infection). Cell type and time point are not known. The CDR3 runs from the conserved cysteine through the conserved F or W. D genes are given only for firm matches. Size values are once, few and many counts, or a class for expanded clones, and some rows have none.

TRBJ1-1	NA	TRBV18	NA	CASSPREAYTEAFF	TGTGCCAGCTCACCACGAGAAGCCTACACTGAAGCTTTCTTT
TRBJ1-2	NA	TRBV20-1	NA	CSAGGVGNYGYTF	TGCAGTGCCGGGGGCGTAGGTAACTATGGCTACACCTTC
TRBJ2-5	many	TRBV5-1	NA	CASKAGNQETQYF	TGCGCCAGCAAAGCAGGGAACCAAGAGACCCAGTACTTC
TRBJ2-5	few	TRBV14	NA	CASSQDYYGGNQETQYF	TGTGCCAGCAGCCAAGACTACTATGGCGGAAACCAAGAGACCCAGTACTTC
TRBJ1-2	few	TRBV7-2	NA	CASSLEGRMRAIGYTF	TGTGCCAGCAGCTTAGAAGGCCGGATGAGGGCTATAGGCTACACCTTC
TRBJ1-2	few	TRBV4-2	NA	CASSPRAGVMGLGYGYTF	TGTGCCAGCAGCCCCCGAGCCGGGGTGATGGGGTTAGGATATGGCTACACCTTC
TRBJ2-3	NA	TRBV5-1	NA	CASSPKLTDTQYF	TGCGCCAGCAGCCCCAAATTAACAGATACGCAGTATTTT
TRBJ1-2	NA	TRBV29-1	NA	CSATENYGYTF	TGCAGCGCGACAGAGAACTATGGCTACACCTTC
TRBJ2-2	NA	TRBV11-2	NA	CASSPRLLGELFF	TGTGCCAGCAGCCCCCGGCTATTAGGGGAGCTGTTTTTT
TRBJ1-5	NA	TRBV20-1	TRBD1	CSAKDRAQPQHF	TGCAGTGCTAAAGACAGGGCGCAGCCCCAGCATTTT
TRBJ1-1	many	TRBV5-6	NA	CASSLTNGLAFF	TGTGCCAGCAGCTTGACAAACGGATTGGCTTTCTTT
TRBJ2-5	NA	TRBV15	NA	CATSTPGKIHQYF	TGTGCCACCAGCACTCCCGGGAAGATTCACCAGTACTTC
TRBJ1-2	NA	TRBV19	NA	CASSIPGSYGYTF	TGTGCCAGTAGTATACCAGGGAGCTATGGCTACACCTTC
TRBJ2-3	NA	TRBV4-3	TRBD2	CASSQDWTSGSTDTQYF	TGCGCCAGCAGCCAGGACTGGACTAGCGGGAGCACAGATACGCAGTATTTT
TRBJ2-7	NA	TRBV4-1	TRBD1	CASSQVWDRTYEQYF	TGCGCCAGCAGCCAAGTTTGGGACAGGACCTACGAGCAGTACTTC
TRBJ1-2	few	TRBV2	TRBD1	CASRPTGRTGYTF	TGTGCCAGCAGACCGACAGGGCGGACCGGCTACACCTTC
TRBJ1-1	NA	TRBV6-5	NA	CASSRDRKTTEAFF	TGTGCCAGCAGCCGGGACCGGAAGACCACTGAAGCTTTCTTT
TRBJ2-1	few	TRBV4-1	NA	CASSQRTVSNNEQFF	TGCGCCAGCAGCCAAAGGACAGTCTCTAACAATGAGCAGTTCTTC
TRBJ2-5	NA	TRBV7-9	TRBD1	CASSARTGGAPETQYF	TGTGCCAGCAGCGCACGGACAGGGGGCGCCCCGGAGACCCAGTACTTC
TRBJ2-7	NA	TRBV4-1	TRBD1	CASSRTGGNEQYF	TGCGCCAGCAGCCGGACAGGGGGAAACGAGCAGTACTTC
TRBJ2-1	few	TRBV10-1	NA	CASECSYNEQFF	TGCGCCAGCGAGTGCAGTTACAATGAGCAGTTCTTC
TRBJ2-1	NA	TRBV5-1	TRBD1	CASSLKDRAADEQFF	TGCGCCAGCAGCTTAAAAGACAGGGCAGCGGATGAGCAGTTCTTC
TRBJ2-5	few	TRBV11-1	TRBD2	CASSLGRLAGGPQETQYF	TGTGCCAGCAGCTTAGGCCGGCTAGCGGGGGGTCCTCAAGAGACCCAGTACTTC
TRBJ1-6	few	TRBV11-1	NA	CASSSRDTQPLHF	TGTGCCAGCAGCTCCCGGGACACTCAACCCCTCCACTTT
TRBJ2-2	NA	TRBV7-9	TRBD2	CASSMRGTNTGELFF	TGTGCCAGCAGTATGCGGGGGACGAACACCGGGGAGCTGTTTTTT
TRBJ1-6	few	TRBV6-5	NA	CASRVQGRGNNSPLHF	TGTGCCAGCAGGGTACAGGGCCGGGGGAATAATTCACCCCTCCACTTT
TRBJ2-6	few	TRBV19	NA	CASRLDSSGANVLTF	TGTGCCAGTAGGTTGGACAGTTCAGGGGCCAACGTCCTGACTTTC
TRBJ1-1	NA	TRBV4-1	NA	CASSQLREVTEAFF	TGCGCCAGCAGCCAACTGAGGGAGGTAACTGAAGCTTTCTTT
TRBJ2-2	NA	TRBV29-1	NA	CSVFDGTRYTGELFF	TGCAGCGTTTTCGACGGAACCAGATACACCGGGGAGCTGTTTTTT
TRBJ1-4	NA	TRBV9	NA	CASSEGLTGNNEKLFF	TGTGCCAGCAGCGAGGGCCTGACAGGAAATAATGAAAAACTGTTTTTT
TRBJ2-5	NA	TRBV7-6	NA	CASTVGQETQYF	TGTGCCAGCACCGTGGGCCAAGAGACCCAGTACTTC
TRBJ2-5	many	TRBV12-3/TRBV12-4	NA	CASSLWGSGETQYF	TGTGCCAGCAGTTTATGGGGTTCTGGGGAGACCCAGTACTTC
TRBJ2-3	few	TRBV5-1	NA	CASGGDTQYF	TGCGCCAGCGGAGGCGATACGCAGTATTTT
TRBJ2-5	few	TRBV9	NA	CASSAQAGTTQETQYF	TGTGCCAGCAGCGCCCAGGCCGGGACCACTCAAGAGACCCAGTACTTC
TRBJ2-7	few	TRBV12-3/TRBV12-4	TRBD2	CASSLRTSDYEQYF	TGTGCCAGCAGTTTACGGACTAGCGACTACGAGCAGTACTTC
TRBJ1-2	NA	TRBV5-1	NA	CASSLRETNYGYTF	TGCGCCAGCAGCTTGCGGGAGACAAACTATGGCTACACCTTC
TRBJ2-2	few	TRBV18	NA	CASSPQARELFF	TGTGCCAGCTCACCACAGGCCAGGGAGCTGTTTTTT
TRBJ1-2	many	TRBV7-2	NA	CASSSGQGGGYTF	TGTGCCAGCAGCTCAGGCCAAGGGGGTGGCTACACCTTC